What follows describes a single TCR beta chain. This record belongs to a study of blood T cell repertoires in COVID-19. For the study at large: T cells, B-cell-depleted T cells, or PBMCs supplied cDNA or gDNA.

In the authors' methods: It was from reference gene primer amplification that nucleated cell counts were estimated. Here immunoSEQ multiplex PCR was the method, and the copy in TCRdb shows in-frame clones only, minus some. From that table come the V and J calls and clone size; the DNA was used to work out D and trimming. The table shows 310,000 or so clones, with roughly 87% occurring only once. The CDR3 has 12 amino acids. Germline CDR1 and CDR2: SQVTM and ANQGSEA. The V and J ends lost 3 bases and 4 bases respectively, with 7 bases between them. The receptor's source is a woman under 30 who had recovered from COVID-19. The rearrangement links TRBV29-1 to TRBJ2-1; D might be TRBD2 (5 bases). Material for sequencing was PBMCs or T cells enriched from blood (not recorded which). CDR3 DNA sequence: TGCAGCGTTGATTCGGGGTACAATGAGCAGTTCTTC. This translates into CSVDSGYNEQFF.